The 2 T cell receptor beta chains listed next were all sequenced from one sample in a study of technical replicates of blood from several donors. Here immunoSEQ multiplex PCR was the method, and the copy in TCRdb shows in-frame clones only, minus some. Of around 100,000 clones in the sample, 95% were seen once. Sample: T cells isolated from PBMCs. The receptor set was obtained from a human donor in good health.

V gene TRBV7-2 combines with J gene TRBJ2-7; TRBD2 matches 10 bases. The CDR3 has 14 amino acids. Germline V gene lookup returns CDR1 SGHTA and CDR2 FQGNSA. J gave up 0 bases and V 6 bases, and 2 bases lay outside the gene matches. The DNA of the CDR3 is TGTGCCAGCAGGAGGACTAGCGGCTCCTACGAGCAGTACTTC. Translating gives CASRRTSGSYEQYF.

This sequence joins TRBV5-6 and TRBJ1-2; 9 bases are a match to TRBD1. V was pared by 3 bases and J by 2 bases, with 5 bases of the junction left unmatched. Germline V gene data show CDR1 as SGHDT and CDR2 as YYEEEE. The CDR3 spans 15 residues. The DNA for the CDR3 is TGTGCCAGCAGCTCCGTACAGGGGGCAAACTATGGCTACACCTTC. Translation gives CASSSVQGANYGYTF. The full variable domain, with the rest looked up from reference TRBV5-6 and TRBJ1-2, is DAGVTQSPTHLIKTRGQQVTLRCSPKSGHDTVSWYQQALGQGPQFIFQYYEEEERQRGNFPDRFSGHQFPNYSSELNVNALLLGDSALYLCASSSVQGANYGYTFGSGTRLTVV.